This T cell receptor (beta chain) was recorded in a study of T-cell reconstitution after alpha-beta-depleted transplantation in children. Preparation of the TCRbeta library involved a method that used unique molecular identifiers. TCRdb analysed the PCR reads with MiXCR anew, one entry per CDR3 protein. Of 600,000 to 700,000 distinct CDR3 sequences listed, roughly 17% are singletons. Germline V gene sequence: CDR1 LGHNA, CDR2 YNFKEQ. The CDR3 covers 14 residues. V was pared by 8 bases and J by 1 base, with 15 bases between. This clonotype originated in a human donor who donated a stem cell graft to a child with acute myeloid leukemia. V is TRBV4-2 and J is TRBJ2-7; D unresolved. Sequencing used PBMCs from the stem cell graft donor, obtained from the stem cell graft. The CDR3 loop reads CASGLRVLSYEQYF. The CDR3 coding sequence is TGTGCCAGCGGCCTTCGGGTCCTATCCTACGAGCAGTACTTC.